Below are 5 T cell receptor beta chains sequenced from a single sample in a study of blood T cell repertoires in COVID-19. Some clones are missing from TCRdb's copy, which holds only in-frame ones; the method was immunoSEQ multiplex PCR. The sample yields roughly 120,000 clones, 70% to 90% seen once. Specimen: peripheral blood. The receptors were sampled from a woman aged 45-65 years with active or convalescent COVID-19.

The chain recombines TRBV5-1 with TRBJ1-5, with 7 bases lining up with TRBD1. V trimming: 0 bases; J trimming: 6 bases; junction bases outside the gene matches: 0. CDR1 and CDR2 (germline): SGHRS, YFSETQ. This CDR3 region has 13 residues. The CDR3 protein is CASSLAGGQPQHF. The CDR3 nucleotides are TGCGCCAGCAGCTTGGCAGGGGGTCAGCCCCAGCATTTT.

The V call is TRBV7-2, the J call TRBJ2-3; tentative D call: TRBD2 (5 bases). V gave up 5 bases and J gave up 1 base, with 16 bases separating them. Germline loops: CDR1 SGHTA, CDR2 FQGNSA. The CDR3 consists of 16 residues. This CDR3 reads CASSPGGLAGTDTQYF. The CDR3 DNA reads TGTGCCAGCAGCCCCGGTGGCCTAGCTGGCACAGATACGCAGTATTTT.

The chain uses TRBV28 and TRBJ2-7; perhaps TRBD1 as D (6 bases). V shed 2 bases and J shed 10 bases, with 15 bases lying between them. This CDR3 is 13 amino acids long. The germline V gene has CDR1 MDHEN and CDR2 SYDVKM. The CDR3 sequence: CASSLHKGEGQYF. The DNA for the CDR3 is TGTGCCAGCAGTTTACACAAGGGGGAAGGTCAGTACTTC.

This clone has only one observation. The rearrangement uses TRBV5-1 and TRBJ2-1; TRBD2 aligns across 11 bases. V trimming: 4 bases; J trimming: 0 bases; junction bases outside the gene matches: 3. CDR1 is SGHRS and CDR2 is YFSETQ in the germline V gene. The CDR3 is 16 residues long. The CDR3 here is CASSLTSGSSYNEQFF. CDR3 sequence (DNA): TGCGCCAGCAGCCTCACTAGCGGGAGCTCCTACAATGAGCAGTTCTTC.

This clone came up once. The rearrangement uses TRBV28 and TRBJ2-7; a possible D gene is TRBD1 (5 bases). V lost 5 bases, J lost 2 bases, and 16 bases lay in between. The CDR3 extends over 15 amino acids. The germline gives CDR1 MDHEN, CDR2 SYDVKM. The CDR3 region has the DNA TGTGCCAGCAGTGCCGACGACAGAATTCCCTACGAGCAGTACTTC. Amino acids: CASSADDRIPYEQYF. The full variable domain, in which reference TRBV28 and TRBJ2-7 provide the parts outside the CDR3, is DVKVTQSSRYLVKRTGEKVFLECVQDMDHENMFWYRQDPGLGLRLIYFSYDVKMKEKGDIPEGYSVSREKKERFSLILESASTNQTSMYLCASSADDRIPYEQYFGPGTRLTVT.